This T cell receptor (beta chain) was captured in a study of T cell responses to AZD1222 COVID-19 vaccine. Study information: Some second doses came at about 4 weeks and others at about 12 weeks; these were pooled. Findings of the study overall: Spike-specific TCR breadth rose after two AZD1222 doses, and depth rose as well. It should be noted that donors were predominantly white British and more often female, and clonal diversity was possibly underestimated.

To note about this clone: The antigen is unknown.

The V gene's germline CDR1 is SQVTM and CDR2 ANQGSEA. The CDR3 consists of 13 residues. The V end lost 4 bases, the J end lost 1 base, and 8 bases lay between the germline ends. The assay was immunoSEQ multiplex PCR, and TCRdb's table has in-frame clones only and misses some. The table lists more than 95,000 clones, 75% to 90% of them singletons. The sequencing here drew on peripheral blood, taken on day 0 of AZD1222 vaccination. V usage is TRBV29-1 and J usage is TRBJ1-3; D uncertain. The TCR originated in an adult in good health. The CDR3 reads CSVVRGSGNTIYF. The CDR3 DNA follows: TGCAGCGTTGTACGCGGGTCTGGAAACACCATATATTTT. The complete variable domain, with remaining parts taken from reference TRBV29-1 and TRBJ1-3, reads SAVISQKPSRDICQRGTSLTIQCQVDSQVTMMFWYRQQPGQSLTLIATANQGSEATYESGFVIDKFPISRPNLTFSTLTVSNMSPEDSSIYLCSVVRGSGNTIYFGEGSWLTVV.